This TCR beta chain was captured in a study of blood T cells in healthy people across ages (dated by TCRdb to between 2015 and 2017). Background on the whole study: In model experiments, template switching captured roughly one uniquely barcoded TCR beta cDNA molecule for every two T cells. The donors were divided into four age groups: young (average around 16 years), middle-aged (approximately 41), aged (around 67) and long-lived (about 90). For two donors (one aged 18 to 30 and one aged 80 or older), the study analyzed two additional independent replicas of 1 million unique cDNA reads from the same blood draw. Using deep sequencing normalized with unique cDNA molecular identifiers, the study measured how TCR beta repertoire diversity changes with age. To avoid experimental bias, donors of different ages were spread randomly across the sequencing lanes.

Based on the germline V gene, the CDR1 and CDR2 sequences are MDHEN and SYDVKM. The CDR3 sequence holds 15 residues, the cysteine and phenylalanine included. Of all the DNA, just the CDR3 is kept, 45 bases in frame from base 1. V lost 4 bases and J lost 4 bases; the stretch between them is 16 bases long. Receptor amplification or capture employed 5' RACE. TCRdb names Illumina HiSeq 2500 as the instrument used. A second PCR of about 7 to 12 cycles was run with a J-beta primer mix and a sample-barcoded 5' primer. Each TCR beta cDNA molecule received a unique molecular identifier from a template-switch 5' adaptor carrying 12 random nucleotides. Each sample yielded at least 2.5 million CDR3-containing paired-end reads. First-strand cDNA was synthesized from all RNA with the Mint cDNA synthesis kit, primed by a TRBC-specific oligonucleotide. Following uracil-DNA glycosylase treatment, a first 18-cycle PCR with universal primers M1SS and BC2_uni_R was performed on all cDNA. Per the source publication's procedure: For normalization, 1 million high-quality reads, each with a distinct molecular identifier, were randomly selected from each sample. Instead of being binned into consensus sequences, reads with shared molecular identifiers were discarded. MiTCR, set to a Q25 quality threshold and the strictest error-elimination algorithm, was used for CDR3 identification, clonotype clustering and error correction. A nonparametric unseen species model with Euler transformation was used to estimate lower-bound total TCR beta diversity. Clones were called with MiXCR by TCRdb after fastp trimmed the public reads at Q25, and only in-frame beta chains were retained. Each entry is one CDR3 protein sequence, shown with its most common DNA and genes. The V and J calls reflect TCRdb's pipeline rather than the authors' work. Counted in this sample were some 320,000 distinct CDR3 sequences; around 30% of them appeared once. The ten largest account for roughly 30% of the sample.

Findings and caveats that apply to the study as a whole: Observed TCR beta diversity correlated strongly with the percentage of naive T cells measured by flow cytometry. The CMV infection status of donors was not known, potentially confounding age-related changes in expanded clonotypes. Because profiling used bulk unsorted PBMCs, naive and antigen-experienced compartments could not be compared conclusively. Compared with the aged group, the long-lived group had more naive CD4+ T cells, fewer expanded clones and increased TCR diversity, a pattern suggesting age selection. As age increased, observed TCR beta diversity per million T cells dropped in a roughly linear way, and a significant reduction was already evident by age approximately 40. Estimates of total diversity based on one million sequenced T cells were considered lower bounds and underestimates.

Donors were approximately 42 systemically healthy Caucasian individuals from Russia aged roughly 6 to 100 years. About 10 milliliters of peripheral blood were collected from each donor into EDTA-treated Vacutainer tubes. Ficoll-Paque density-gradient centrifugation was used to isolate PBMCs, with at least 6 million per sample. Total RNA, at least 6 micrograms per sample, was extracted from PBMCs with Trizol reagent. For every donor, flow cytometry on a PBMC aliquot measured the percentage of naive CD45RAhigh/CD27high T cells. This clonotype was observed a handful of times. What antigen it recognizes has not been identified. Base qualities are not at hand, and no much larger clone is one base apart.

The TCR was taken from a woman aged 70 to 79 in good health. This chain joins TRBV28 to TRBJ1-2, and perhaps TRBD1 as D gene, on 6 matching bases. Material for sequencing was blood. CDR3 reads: CASSSGPGEGYGYTF. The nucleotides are TGTGCCAGCAGTTCAGGACCAGGGGAAGGCTATGGCTACACCTTC.